This TCR beta chain originates from a study of blood T cells in healthy people across ages. For the second PCR, which ran for about 6 to 11 cycles, a sample-barcoded 5' primer and a J-beta primer mix were used. TCRdb re-derived calls from the 5' RACE reads in MiXCR, one entry per CDR3 protein. Of about 680,000 distinct CDR3 sequences in the sample, around 48% were seen once. CDR1 is SQVTM, CDR2 ANQGSEA, per germline. V was cut by 7 bases and J by 2 bases, with 7 bases left in between. CDR3 length: 11 residues. Findings and limits, study-wide: Older age coincided with a roughly linear decline in TCR beta diversity per million T cells. Investigators treated diversity estimates from one million T cells as underestimates. Unsorted PBMC input precluded a conclusive naive versus antigen-experienced comparison. Compared with aged donors, long-lived donors showed fewer expanded clones, suggesting selection.

This clonotype was seen many times. As yet, its antigen is unknown. The chain recombines TRBV29-1 with TRBJ2-3; D is unresolved. Sequencing used blood. This TCR was recovered from an older woman in good health. The CDR3 region is CSGKSTDTQYF. CDR3 nucleotides: TGCAGCGGCAAGTCCACAGATACGCAGTATTTT.